The 8 T cell receptor beta chains given below trace back to one sample, sequenced in a study of blood T cell repertoires in COVID-19. The repertoire was sequenced with immunoSEQ multiplex PCR; TCRdb's copy has only in-frame clones and lacks some. The sample includes around 140,000 clones, roughly 90% seen only once; the top ten take 1.8%. Sequences were obtained from peripheral blood. The receptors here all came from a man in his 70s with acute or convalescent COVID-19.

The chain is built from TRBV12-3 or TRBV12-4 and TRBJ1-2; tentatively, D is TRBD1 (5 bases). The ends were cut back, 4 bases at V and 8 bases at J, with 11 bases in the middle. There are 12 residues in the CDR3. The CDR3 nucleotides are TGTGCCAGCAGTTCACGACAGCGCGGCTACACCTTC. Its translation: CASSSRQRGYTF.

Concerning this clone: The junction departs from the called germline gene at one end, perhaps through a read error. The chain uses TRBV7-2 and TRBJ2-3, with a weak D call TRBD2 (5 bases). Per germline, CDR1 SGHTA and CDR2 FQGNSA. The CDR3 is made up of 13 amino acids. CDR3 DNA sequence: TGTGCCAGCAGCTTTCCTAGCAGAGATACGCAGTATTTT. Its translation: CASSFPSRDTQYF.

The CDR3 spells CASSFQTGGGETQYF. The CDR3 nucleotides are TGTGCCAGCAGCTTTCAGACAGGGGGCGGGGAGACCCAGTACTTC. The chain has TRBV7-2 and TRBJ2-5, with 10 bases aligning to TRBD1. J gave up 5 bases and V 3 bases, and 6 bases lay outside the gene matches. Germline CDR1 is SGHTA and CDR2 is FQGNSA. This CDR3 has 15 amino acids.

This chain connects TRBV5-5 to TRBJ2-2; D not certain. Germline V gene data show CDR1 as SGHKS and CDR2 as YYEKEE (reference sequence). Trimming removed 4 bases at V and 10 bases at J, with 17 bases between. The CDR3 totals 14 residues. The CDR3 protein is CASSPLVSPVELFF. The CDR3 DNA follows: TGTGCCAGCAGCCCCTTGGTCTCTCCGGTGGAGCTGTTTTTT.

This clone has a single count. This chain connects TRBV5-4 to TRBJ2-5, with 8 nucleotides matching TRBD2. The germline V gene has CDR1 SGHNT and CDR2 YYREEE (reference sequence). CDR3 length equals 14 residues. Trimming at V came to 3 bases and at J to 5 bases, leaving 6 bases not matched to a gene. CDR3 in DNA: TGTGCCAGCAGCTCGGGACTAGATGGGGAGACCCAGTACTTC. The encoded protein is CASSSGLDGETQYF.

The chain recombines TRBV6-4 with TRBJ1-1, with TRBD1 identical over 9 bases. Germline V gene lookup returns CDR1 MRHNA and CDR2 SNTAGT. This CDR3 comprises 14 residues. V shed 0 bases and J 6 bases; nucleotides not matched to a gene: 2. In DNA, the CDR3 is TGTGCCAGCAGTGACTCTACAGGGGGCTCTGAAGCTTTCTTT. Encoded protein: CASSDSTGGSEAFF.

As regards this clone: One end of the junction fails to match germline, which may point to a read error. The genes are TRBV20-1 and TRBJ2-5, with TRBD2 matching 9 bases. Germline-derived CDR1 and CDR2 are DFQATT and SNEGSKA (reference sequence). This CDR3 is 18 amino acids long. CDR3 protein: CSASAPHPALAGEESQYF. The CDR3 nucleotides read TGCAGTGCTAGTGCCCCCCACCCCGCCTTAGCGGGGGAAGAGAGCCAGTACTTC.

This chain uses TRBV6-4 with TRBJ2-2, with D maybe TRBD1 (5 bases). CDR3 size: 13 residues. Deletions cut 6 bases from V and 6 bases from J, with 11 bases between. Germline-derived CDR1 and CDR2 are MRHNA and SNTAGT. The CDR3, as DNA: TGTGCCAGCAGCCAACAGGAAGCCGGGGAGCTGTTTTTT. Protein product: CASSQQEAGELFF.